A selection of T cell receptor beta chains follows, all from one sample in a study of T cell changes during pregnancy in multiple sclerosis. Sequenced by immunoSEQ multiplex PCR; TCRdb stores in-frame clones only, minus some. The sample consists of approximately 22,000 clones, around nine tenths of them appearing once. The sequences come from CD4+ T cells from peripheral blood mononuclear cells, collected in the first trimester of pregnancy. These receptors originate from a female donor in good health, enrolled as a control in a pregnancy study. CDR3s include the opening cysteine and the closing phenylalanine or tryptophan. Fields, in order: J gene, clone size, D gene, V gene, CDR3 DNA, CDR3 protein. A D gene is named only where the DNA matches it firmly. Rows give clone size only sometimes, using once, few, many, or a class for an expanded clone.

TRBJ2-2	-	TRBD2	TRBV6-5	TGTGCCAGCAGTTACGGGCTAGCGGTAACCGGGGAGCTGTTTTTT	CASSYGLAVTGELFF
TRBJ1-1	-	-	TRBV19	TGTGCCAGTATCCCCCAGACCACCAGGGTCACTGAAGCTTTCTTT	CASIPQTTRVTEAFF
TRBJ2-5	-	TRBD1	TRBV7-8	TGTGCCAGCAGCTTAGGGCGACAGGGGATCTTGGCCCAGTACTTC	CASSLGRQGILAQYF
TRBJ2-3	-	TRBD2	TRBV7-2	TGTGCCAGCAGCTTTAACTTAGCGGGGGTCACAGATACGCAGTATTTT	CASSFNLAGVTDTQYF
TRBJ2-4	-	-	TRBV7-2	TGTGCCAGCAGCTTAGTGGGGGGACTAGCCAAAAACATTCAGTACTTC	CASSLVGGLAKNIQYF
TRBJ2-7	once	-	TRBV7-9	TGTGCCAGCAGCCCCCGGCATGAGGGCTTCGAGCAGTACTTC	CASSPRHEGFEQYF
TRBJ2-7	-	-	TRBV28	TGTGCCAGCAGTTTATTATCAGGGCAACACGAGCAGTACTTC	CASSLLSGQHEQYF
TRBJ2-1	-	-	TRBV5-1	TGCGCCAGCAGCAAAGGGCGGGGGCTCGAGGATGAGCAGTTCTTC	CASSKGRGLEDEQFF
TRBJ2-6	once	-	TRBV19	TGTGCCAGCACAGGGATTGGGGCCAACGTCCTGACTTTC	CASTGIGANVLTF
TRBJ1-5	-	-	TRBV6-1	TGTGCCAGCAGTGAACTAAGGGGCCCTCAGCCCCAGCATTTT	CASSELRGPQPQHF
TRBJ2-7	-	TRBD1	TRBV10-2	TGCGCCAGCAGTGAGAGTAACAGGGGGGCCTACGAGCAGTACTTC	CASSESNRGAYEQYF
TRBJ1-2	-	TRBD1	TRBV5-6	TGTGCCAGCAGCTTCCCCGGGACAGGAGGCTATGGCTACACCTTC	CASSFPGTGGYGYTF
TRBJ1-1	-	-	TRBV7-2	TGTGCCAGCAGCGGGTTCGGGGGCACTGAAGCTTTCTTT	CASSGFGGTEAFF
TRBJ2-3	-	-	TRBV5-1	TGCGCCAGCCAGATCCAACCAAGCACAGATACGCAGTATTTT	CASQIQPSTDTQYF
TRBJ1-2	-	TRBD1	TRBV5-6	TGTGCCAGCAGCTTGGCAGGGGGGTTTAACTATGGCTACACCTTC	CASSLAGGFNYGYTF
TRBJ1-2	-	-	TRBV18	TGTGCCAGCTCACCTACGGAGGGGAACTATGGCTACACCTTC	CASSPTEGNYGYTF
TRBJ1-1	-	TRBD1	TRBV7-8	TGTGCCAGCATCCTAACACAGGGGGACACTGAAGCTTTCTTT	CASILTQGDTEAFF
TRBJ2-7	-	-	TRBV5-6	TGTGCCACCCAAACCCTGGACAGTCTTAGCTCCTACGAGCAGTACTTC	CATQTLDSLSSYEQYF
TRBJ2-7	few	TRBD1	TRBV29-1	TGCAGCGTTGAAGATTGGCGGACAGGGAGCTACGAGCAGTACTTC	CSVEDWRTGSYEQYF
TRBJ2-5	few	TRBD2	TRBV29-1	TGCAGCGTTCCTAGCGGGGGGGATCAAGAGACCCAGTACTTC	CSVPSGGDQETQYF
TRBJ1-4	-	-	TRBV19	TGTGCCAGTAGTATCCGGGGTAATGAAAAACTGTTTTTT	CASSIRGNEKLFF
TRBJ1-1	-	-	TRBV11-2	TGTGCCAGCGGAGGAGGGCTGAACACTGAAGCTTTCTTT	CASGGGLNTEAFF
TRBJ2-7	-	TRBD2	TRBV6-6	TGTGCCAGCAGTTACGGCGGGAGGGTTGAAGGCTTC	CASSYGGRVEGF
TRBJ1-2	-	-	TRBV20-1	TGCAGCCCGAAATCGGGTAATCGTAACACCTTC	CSPKSGNRNTF
TRBJ2-1	-	TRBD2	TRBV4-1	TGCGCCAGCAGCCAAGGAGCCAGCGGGAGTATGTTCTTC	CASSQGASGSMFF
TRBJ2-1	-	TRBD2	TRBV7-6	TGTGCCAGCAGCTTAGGTTCCGGGACTAGCGGGAGGAATGAGCAGTTCTTC	CASSLGSGTSGRNEQFF
TRBJ2-5	-	TRBD2	TRBV28	TGTGCCAGCAGCCGTACGACTAGCGGTTATCAAGAGACCCAGTACTTC	CASSRTTSGYQETQYF
TRBJ2-1	-	TRBD2	TRBV6-4	TGTGCCAGCAGTGTTGGACTAGGGCTTCCCTACAATGAGCAGTTCTTC	CASSVGLGLPYNEQFF
TRBJ2-7	-	TRBD1	TRBV6-5	TGTGCCAGCAGTCGTCGACAGGGGGCCCCCTACGAGCAGTACTTC	CASSRRQGAPYEQYF
TRBJ1-2	few	TRBD1	TRBV28	TGTGCCAGCAGTGCCGGGACAGGGCCCTATGGCTACACCTTC	CASSAGTGPYGYTF
TRBJ1-4	-	TRBD1	TRBV7-2	TGTGCCAGCAGCTTGGGCAGGGCAGGGGGAAATGAAAAACTGTTTTTT	CASSLGRAGGNEKLFF
TRBJ2-5	-	-	TRBV7-9	TGTGCCAGCAGCTCTCTGAGGGAGACCCAGTACTTC	CASSSLRETQYF